The T cell receptor beta chain under discussion was sequenced for a study of molecular identifiers for immune sequencing clone quantification. Study-wide findings and caveats: In naive cells, under 1% of molecules belonged to clones above 20 RNA copies, against over 97% in effector cells. The study reportedly detected spiked Jurkat TCR RNA from one cell among about 970,000 naive cells. Identical TCR molecules sharing a barcode could underestimate highly expanded clone sizes.

This clonotype has at least ten counts. Its specificity is unknown. Bulk TCR libraries were made with methods that had been previously described and with listed TCR primers. TCRdb used MiXCR to reprocess the PCR reads, holding one entry per CDR3 protein. The sample holds under 75,000 distinct CDR3 sequences, 15% to 20% seen once. Trimming cost V 5 bases and J 2 bases; bases outside gene matches: 6. This CDR3 has 14 residues. Germline V gene lookup returns CDR1 SQVTM and CDR2 ANQGSEA. V usage is TRBV29-1 and J usage is TRBJ1-3; 7 bases align to TRBD1. The receptor was isolated from a human donor in good health. Some libraries in this study had Jurkat cell RNA spiked in. Sequences were obtained from naive CD8+ T cells from blood, with Jurkat cell RNA spiked in. Subset defined: FACS-sorted CD8+CD4-CCR7+CD45RA+ naive T cells. In DNA form, the CDR3 reads TGCAGCGTTCAGGGGGAATCTACTGGAAACACCATATATTTT. It encodes CSVQGESTGNTIYF.